Presented here are 2 T cell receptor beta chains from one specimen sequenced in a study of regulatory T cells in long-lasting Graves disease. Sequencing libraries for TCR beta were prepared with iRepertoire HTBI primers and Arm-PCR of CDR3 regions. TCRdb called the multiplex PCR reads again in MiXCR, with one record for every CDR3 protein. Of nearly 350,000 distinct CDR3 sequences listed, about 20% are singletons. As for time point: persistent/refractory GD, antithyroid drugs over 5 years with positive TRAb. From PBMCs, RNA was extracted and then used to make the TCR library. The sample here was peripheral blood mononuclear cells (PBMCs), taken when the disease was refractory, from a patient treated with antithyroid drugs. These receptors originate from a female donor with Graves disease.

This clonotype was seen a few times. The genes are TRBV6-2 or TRBV6-3 and TRBJ2-2; D possibly corresponds to TRBD1 (6 bases). This CDR3 is 16 amino acids long. Trimming stripped 4 bases from V and 4 bases from J, with 16 bases between. CDR1 is MNHEY, CDR2 SVGEGT, per germline. CDR3 nucleotides: TGTGCCAGCAGTTTCCCCTCGGGACAAATCACCGGGGAGCTGTTTTTT. It specifies CASSFPSGQITGELFF.

This clonotype was detected many times. At one boundary the junction diverges from the germline segment, which might be a read error. V gene TRBV5-1 combines with J gene TRBJ1-1; unclear D gene. Germline lookup yields CDR1 SGHRS and CDR2 YFSETQ. The CDR3 has 13 residues. The CDR3 region has the DNA TGTGCCAGCAGTTTAGGCCGGGGAACTGAAGCTTTCTTT. Amino acid sequence: CASSLGRGTEAFF.